The 26 T cell receptor beta chains listed next were all sequenced from one sample in a study of blood T cell repertoires in COVID-19. Data came from immunoSEQ multiplex PCR; TCRdb stores just in-frame clones and leaves some out. Of approximately 450,000 clones listed, 75% to 90% are singletons. The sample taken for sequencing was peripheral blood. These TCRs come from a woman aged 30 to 39 with acute or convalescent COVID-19.

This chain links TRBV20-1 with TRBJ1-3; perhaps TRBD1 as D (6 bases). The ends were cut back, 6 bases at V and 11 bases at J, with 14 bases in the middle. Germline CDR1 DFQATT, CDR2 SNEGSKA (reference sequence). The CDR3 is 11 residues long. CDR3 sequence reads: CSASPGDAIYF. The CDR3 bases are TGCAGTGCGTCACCAGGGGACGCCATATATTTT.

The V call is TRBV27, the J call TRBJ2-1; D is possibly TRBD2 (7 bases). Trimming removed 2 bases from V and 8 bases from J, with 25 bases in between. CDR1 and CDR2 (germline): MNHEY, SMNVEV (reference sequence). The CDR3 consists of 18 residues. DNA for the CDR3: TGTGCCAGCAGTTTAGAAATGTATGGGGGGCCAGCGGGGTATGAGCAGTTCTTC. Translated, it gives CASSLEMYGGPAGYEQFF.

The chain couples TRBV30 to TRBJ1-2; D gene uncertain. CDR3 length: 12 residues. V was pared by 2 bases and J by 4 bases, with 8 bases between. Per the germline V gene, CDR1 is GTSNPN and CDR2 is SVGIG (reference sequence). CDR3 DNA: TGTGCCTGGAGTCTCAGGATCTATGGCTACACCTTC. Residues: CAWSLRIYGYTF.

The chain combines TRBV2 with TRBJ1-1; no clear D. Germline-derived CDR1 and CDR2 are SNHLY and FYNNEI. This CDR3 is built from 13 residues. The ends were cut back, 2 bases at V and 5 bases at J, with 9 bases in the middle. This CDR3 reads CASSEQVVTEAFF. CDR3 DNA sequence: TGTGCCAGCAGTGAACAGGTTGTGACTGAAGCTTTCTTT.

The chain is built from TRBV29-1 and TRBJ2-1; 7 bases agree with TRBD1. CDR1 SQVTM and CDR2 ANQGSEA come from the germline V gene. This CDR3 region has 14 residues. With V trimmed by 5 bases and J by 0 bases, 4 bases remained unmatched. The CDR3 region has the DNA TGCAGCGTTTCGGACAGGAGCTCCTACAATGAGCAGTTCTTC. Translation gives CSVSDRSSYNEQFF.

The chain couples TRBV5-8 to TRBJ1-5; D is unclear. Per germline, CDR1 SGHTS and CDR2 YDEGEE. The CDR3 spans 14 residues. Trimming stripped 6 bases from V and 0 bases from J, with 10 bases between. The CDR3 region is CASTRGPSNQPQHF. Here the CDR3 DNA reads TGTGCCAGCACCCGAGGGCCTAGCAATCAGCCCCAGCATTTT.

The chain employs TRBV3-1 (or the pseudogene TRBV3-2) and TRBJ2-3; no reliable D call. The CDR3 is 13 residues long. From germline, CDR1 is LGHDT and CDR2 YNNKEL (reference sequence). V lost 4 bases and J 1 base, leaving 6 bases between the germline ends. CDR3 sequence (DNA): TGTGCCAGCAGCCTACCGGGCACAGATACGCAGTATTTT. Its translation: CASSLPGTDTQYF.

The V gene is TRBV27, the J gene TRBJ2-1; D is unclear. The germline V gene encodes CDR1 MNHEY and CDR2 SMNVEV (reference sequence). V lost 2 bases and J lost 8, with 10 bases in between. This CDR3 is 13 amino acids long. The chain's CDR3 is CASSLAGSHEQFF. The DNA for the CDR3 is TGTGCCAGCAGTTTAGCAGGATCACATGAGCAGTTCTTC.

This chain uses TRBV2 with TRBJ1-4; TRBD1 matches at 7 bases. Germline CDR1 reads SNHLY; CDR2 reads FYNNEI. V lost 5 bases, J lost 8 bases, and 5 bases stayed unmatched. The CDR3 consists of 13 residues. Here the CDR3 reads CASSLTGLEKLFF. CDR3 coding DNA: TGTGCCAGCAGTTTGACAGGGCTCGAAAAACTGTTTTTT.

The V gene is TRBV4-1, the J gene TRBJ1-1; tentative D call: TRBD1 (6 bases). V dropped 3 bases and J dropped 3 bases, with 11 bases sitting between them. This CDR3 region has 14 residues. Germline CDR1 reads MGHRA; CDR2 reads YSYEKL. The CDR3 bases are TGCGCCAGCAGCCACAGGGGTTTGGACACTGAAGCTTTCTTT. Protein: CASSHRGLDTEAFF.

The rearrangement uses TRBV6-5 and TRBJ2-7; maybe TRBD2 (5 bases). The CDR3 length is 14 residues. Trimming removed 6 bases at V and 6 bases at J, with 18 bases between. The germline V gene has CDR1 MNHEY and CDR2 SVGAGI. The CDR3 is CASSLVEGSIEQYF. The CDR3 bases are TGTGCCAGCAGCCTGGTCGAGGGTTCCATCGAGCAGTACTTC.

In DNA, the CDR3 is TGTGCCTGGAGTGGGGACAGGATCAGTCAGCCCCAGCATTTT. It is translated as CAWSGDRISQPQHF. This chain uses TRBV30 with TRBJ1-5; 8 bases line up with TRBD1. Germline V CDR1 and CDR2: GTSNPN, SVGIG (reference sequence). The CDR3 sequence is 14 residues long. With 1 base clipped from V and 6 bases from J, the junction kept 5 bases outside the gene matches.

The rearrangement links TRBV15 to TRBJ2-3; TRBD2 might be the D (6 bases). The ends were cut back, 4 bases at V and 2 bases at J, with 10 bases in the middle. The CDR3 sequence is 14 residues long. Germline loops: CDR1 LNHNV, CDR2 YYDKDF (reference sequence). The CDR3 here is CATSTGGLTDTQYF. Written as DNA, the CDR3 is TGTGCCACCAGCACCGGGGGACTCACAGATACGCAGTATTTT.

The chain uses TRBV7-6 and TRBJ2-5, with 9 bases matching TRBD2. J was trimmed by 5 bases and V by 5 bases; bases with no gene match: 12. CDR3 length: 16 residues. Germline-derived CDR1 and CDR2 are SGHVS and FNYEAQ. The CDR3 DNA is TGTGCCAGCAGCCTTTTGTGGCGGGGGGGTAGTGAGACCCAGTACTTC. Amino acid sequence: CASSLLWRGGSETQYF. The variable domain in full, completed from reference TRBV7-6 and TRBJ2-5, reads GAGVSQSPRYKVTKRGQDVALRCDPISGHVSLYWYRQALGQGPEFLTYFNYEAQQDKSGLPNDRFSAERPEGSISTLTIQRTEQRDSAMYRCASSLLWRGGSETQYFGPGTRLLVL.

The chain joins TRBV6-1 to TRBJ2-4, with D possibly TRBD2 on 6 matching bases. V lost 2 bases to trimming and J lost 8 bases, with 16 bases between them. CDR3 length equals 15 residues. Germline V CDR1 and CDR2: MNHNS, SASEGT. The CDR3 spells CASSEWGPGEDIQYF. In DNA, the CDR3 is TGTGCCAGCAGTGAATGGGGTCCTGGGGAGGACATTCAGTACTTC.

The CDR3: CSVLKPLSSYEQYF. Here the CDR3 DNA reads TGCAGCGTTCTTAAGCCTCTGAGCTCCTACGAGCAGTACTTC. The chain combines TRBV29-1 with TRBJ2-7, with D unclear. V gave up 5 bases and J gave up 0 bases, with 14 bases separating them. The germline V gene has CDR1 SQVTM and CDR2 ANQGSEA. The CDR3 is made up of 14 amino acids.

The rearrangement joins TRBV28 to TRBJ2-2; D ambiguous. Germline-derived CDR1 and CDR2 are MDHEN and SYDVKM. Trimming stripped 6 bases from V and 0 bases from J, with 11 bases between. The CDR3 length is 15 residues. CDR3 sequence: CASSPPGANTGELFF. The CDR3 coding sequence is TGTGCCAGCAGCCCCCCAGGCGCGAACACCGGGGAGCTGTTTTTT.

The chain recombines TRBV4-1 with TRBJ1-1; D gene ambiguous. Per germline, CDR1 MGHRA and CDR2 YSYEKL. V was cut by 1 base and J by 2 bases, with 8 bases left in between. The CDR3 has 14 amino acids. CDR3 loop: CASSQVSLNTEAFF. CDR3 bases: TGCGCCAGCAGCCAAGTCAGTTTAAACACTGAAGCTTTCTTT.

The rearrangement joins TRBV19 to TRBJ2-7, with 9 nucleotides matching TRBD1. This CDR3 contains 15 residues. The junction had 7 bases not matched to a gene; V was cut back by 3 bases and J by 4 bases. The germline CDR1 and CDR2 sequences are LNHDA and SQIVND (reference sequence). The CDR3 DNA reads as TGTGCCAGTAGTATGCTTGGACAGGGGAAGTACGAGCAGTACTTC. It translates to CASSMLGQGKYEQYF.

This sequence joins TRBV7-3 and TRBJ1-2; 9 bases are shared with TRBD1. CDR3 size: 15 residues. Germline CDR1 reads SGHTA; CDR2 reads FQGTGA. V gave up 5 bases and J gave up 7 bases; unmatched junction bases: 11. The CDR3 nucleotides read TGTGCCAGCAGCGAGACAGGGGGGGTAGTTAGTGGCTACACCTTC. Protein: CASSETGGVVSGYTF.

The chain links TRBV5-8 to TRBJ1-1; no definite D call. Trimming pared 5 bases from V and 11 bases from J, leaving 16 bases between. The V gene's germline CDR1 is SGHTS and CDR2 YDEGEE. The CDR3 totals 12 residues. This CDR3 reads CASSPNLPQAFF. For the CDR3, the DNA is TGTGCCAGCAGTCCGAACCTTCCTCAGGCTTTCTTT.

CDR3 bases: TGCGCCAGCAGCCCCGAGATGCAGGGCTGGGGCTACACCTTC. Its translation is CASSPEMQGWGYTF. V usage is TRBV5-1 and J usage is TRBJ1-2; possibly TRBD1 for D (5 bases). The CDR3 totals 14 residues. From germline, CDR1 is SGHRS and CDR2 YFSETQ. Trimming pared 4 bases from V and 8 bases from J, leaving 18 bases between.

The genes are TRBV10-3 and TRBJ2-7; D gene unclear. The CDR3 consists of 12 residues. Trimming took off 2 bases at V and 7 bases at J, with 9 bases between the two ends. CDR1 and CDR2 (germline): ENHRY, SYGVKD. The DNA for the CDR3 is TGTGCCATCAGTGAGCTCGCGCGGGAGCAGTACTTC. This translates into CAISELAREQYF.

The chain links TRBV19 to TRBJ2-5, with 7 bases matching TRBD1. The CDR3 totals 11 residues. The V and J ends lost 9 bases and 5 bases, in that order; junction bases with no gene match: 3. CDR1 and CDR2 (germline): LNHDA, SQIVND (reference sequence). CDR3 bases: TGTGCCAGCGGACAGGCTGAGACCCAGTACTTC. The encoded protein is CASGQAETQYF.

This clone appeared a single time. Here the CDR3 omits its conserved ending phenylalanine or tryptophan, so a read error is the likely source. This rearrangement joins TRBV5-1 to TRBJ1-1, with 10 bases that match TRBD1. This CDR3 has 16 residues. In germline, CDR1 is SGHRS, CDR2 YFSETQ. Germline trimming cut 0 bases from V and 4 bases from J; bases unmatched to any gene: 6. In DNA, the CDR3 is TGCGCCAGCAGCTTGGGGGACAGGGGTTTTAGCACTGAAGCTTTCCTT. Its protein product is CASSLGDRGFSTEAFL.

The rearrangement joins TRBV30 to TRBJ1-1; TRBD1 matches 7 bases. Trimming cost V 5 bases and J 6 bases; bases outside gene matches: 9. Germline lookup yields CDR1 GTSNPN and CDR2 SVGIG (reference sequence). This CDR3 has 13 amino acids. The CDR3 sequence is CAWQQGRIAEAFF. DNA for the CDR3: TGTGCCTGGCAACAGGGGCGAATCGCTGAAGCTTTCTTT.